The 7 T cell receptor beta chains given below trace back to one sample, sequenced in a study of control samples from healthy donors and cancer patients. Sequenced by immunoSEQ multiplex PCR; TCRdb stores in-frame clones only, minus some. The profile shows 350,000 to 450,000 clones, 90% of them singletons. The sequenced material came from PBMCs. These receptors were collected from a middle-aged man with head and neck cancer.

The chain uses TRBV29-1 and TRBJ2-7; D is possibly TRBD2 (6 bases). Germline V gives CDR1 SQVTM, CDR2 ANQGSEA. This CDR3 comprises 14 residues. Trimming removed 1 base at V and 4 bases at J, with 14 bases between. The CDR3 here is CSVEVSLAGYEQYF. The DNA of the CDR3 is TGCAGCGTTGAAGTTTCACTAGCTGGGTACGAGCAGTACTTC.

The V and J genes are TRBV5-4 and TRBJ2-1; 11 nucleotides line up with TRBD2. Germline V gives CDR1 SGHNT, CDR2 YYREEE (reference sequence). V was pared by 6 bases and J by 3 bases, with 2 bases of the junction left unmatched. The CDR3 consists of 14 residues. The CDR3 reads CASMTSGNYNEQFF. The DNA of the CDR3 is TGTGCCAGCATGACTAGCGGGAACTACAATGAGCAGTTCTTC.

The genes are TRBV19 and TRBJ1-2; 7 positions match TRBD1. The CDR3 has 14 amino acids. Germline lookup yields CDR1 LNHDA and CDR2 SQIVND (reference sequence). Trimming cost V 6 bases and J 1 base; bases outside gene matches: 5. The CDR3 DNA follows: TGTGCCAGTAGGGCGGGACAGAGTAACTATGGCTACACCTTC. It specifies CASRAGQSNYGYTF.

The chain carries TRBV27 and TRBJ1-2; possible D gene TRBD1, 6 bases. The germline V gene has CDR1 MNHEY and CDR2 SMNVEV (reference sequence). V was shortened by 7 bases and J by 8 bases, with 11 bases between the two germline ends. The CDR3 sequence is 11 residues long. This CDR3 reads CASNGGQGYTF. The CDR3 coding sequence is TGTGCCAGCAATGGGGGCCAGGGCTACACCTTC.

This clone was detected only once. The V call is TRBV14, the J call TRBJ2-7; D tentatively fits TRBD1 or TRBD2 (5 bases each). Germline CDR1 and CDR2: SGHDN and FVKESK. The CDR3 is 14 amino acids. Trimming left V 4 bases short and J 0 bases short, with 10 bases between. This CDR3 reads CASSPRDPSYEQYF. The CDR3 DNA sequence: TGTGCCAGCAGCCCCCGGGACCCCTCCTACGAGCAGTACTTC.

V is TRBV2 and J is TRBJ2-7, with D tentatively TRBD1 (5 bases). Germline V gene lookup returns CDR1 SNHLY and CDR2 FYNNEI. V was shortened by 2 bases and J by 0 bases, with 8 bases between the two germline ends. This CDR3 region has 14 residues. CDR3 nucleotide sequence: TGTGCCAGCAGTGAACGGACAATCTCCTACGAGCAGTACTTC. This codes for CASSERTISYEQYF.

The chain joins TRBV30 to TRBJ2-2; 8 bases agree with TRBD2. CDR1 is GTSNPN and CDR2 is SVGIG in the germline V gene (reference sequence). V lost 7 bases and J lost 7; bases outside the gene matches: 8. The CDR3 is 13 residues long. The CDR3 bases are TGTGCCTTTCCGACTAGCGTAGGCGGGGAGCTGTTTTTT. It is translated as CAFPTSVGGELFF.